The 7 T cell receptor beta chains presented below share a single source sample, sequenced in a study of cytomegalovirus exposure and HLA in healthy donors. The PCR employed 60 Vbeta primers together with 13 Jbeta primers. Measured with immunoSEQ multiplex PCR; TCRdb has only the in-frame clones, and not every one. The sample lists about 190,000 clones, roughly 68% occurring once. The specimen sequenced was PBMCs. Source of these receptors: a woman aged 25 to 39 in good health and CMV-seronegative.

The V and J genes are TRBV6-6 and TRBJ1-1; no definite D call. V was trimmed by 2 bases and J by 4 bases, leaving 14 bases between them. Looked up from germline, CDR1 is MNHNY and CDR2 is SVGAGI (reference sequence). The CDR3 loop spans 15 amino acids. The DNA for the CDR3 is TGTGCCAGCAGTTACGTTCGAGGGCTGGCCACTGAAGCTTTCTTT. Its translation: CASSYVRGLATEAFF.

This clone was seen just once. The rearrangement uses TRBV27 and TRBJ1-1; unclear D gene. V was clipped by 0 bases and J by 1 base, with 6 bases between them. Germline V CDR1 and CDR2: MNHEY, SMNVEV (reference sequence). The CDR3 covers 14 residues. The CDR3 DNA sequence: TGTGCCAGCAGTTTATCAGCCGGGAACACTGAAGCTTTCTTT. Encoded protein: CASSLSAGNTEAFF.

This clone turned up a few times. The rearrangement joins TRBV18 to TRBJ1-1; 9 positions match TRBD1. With 3 bases clipped from V and 8 bases from J, the junction kept 4 bases outside the gene matches. In germline, CDR1 is KGHSH, CDR2 LQKENI. This CDR3 has 13 amino acids. CDR3 in DNA: TGTGCCAGCTCACCCTCAGGACAGGGGGAAGCTTTCTTT. It translates to CASSPSGQGEAFF. The entire variable domain, with the rest obtained from reference TRBV18 and TRBJ1-1, is as follows: NAGVMQNPRHLVRRRGQEARLRCSPMKGHSHVYWYRQLPEEGLKFMVYLQKENIIDESGMPKERFSAEFPKEGPSILRIQQVVRGDSAAYFCASSPSGQGEAFFGQGTRLTVV.

This clone was observed a single time. The rearrangement joins TRBV13 to TRBJ1-5; a possible D gene is TRBD1 (6 bases). The CDR3 loop spans 14 amino acids. CDR1 and CDR2 (germline): PRHDT, FYEKMQ (reference sequence). V gave up 3 bases and J gave up 4 bases, with 10 bases separating them. The CDR3 nucleotides read TGTGCCAGCAGCTTCGGGACACAGAATCAGCCCCAGCATTTT. It translates to CASSFGTQNQPQHF.

There are many counts of this clone. The rearrangement links TRBV2 to TRBJ2-6; D gene unclear. Germline V gene data show CDR1 as SNHLY and CDR2 as FYNNEI. The CDR3 covers 15 residues. CDR3 in amino acids: CASAGTRSGANVLTF. The CDR3 nucleotides are TGTGCTTCTGCAGGCACCCGCTCTGGGGCCAACGTCCTGACTTTC. The full variable domain, rest sourced from reference TRBV2 and TRBJ2-6, is EPEVTQTPSHQVTQMGQEVILRCVPISNHLYFYWYRQILGQKVEFLVSFYNNEISEKSEIFDDQFSVERPDGSNFTLKIRSTKLEDSAMYFCASAGTRSGANVLTFGAGSRLTVL.

The rearrangement joins TRBV27 to TRBJ2-1; the D gene is possibly TRBD1 (5 bases). The CDR3 has 14 residues. Germline CDR1 reads MNHEY; CDR2 reads SMNVEV (reference sequence). The V and J ends lost 4 bases and 4 bases respectively, with 11 bases between them. The CDR3 DNA reads TGTGCCAGCAGTTCCTCAGGGATGTACAATGAGCAGTTCTTC. Translated: CASSSSGMYNEQFF.

Only a few counts were recorded for this clone. The rearrangement uses TRBV30 and TRBJ2-7, with 12 bases matching TRBD2. The trim removed 0 bases at V and 7 bases at J, leaving 10 bases unmatched. The CDR3 covers 16 residues. CDR1 is GTSNPN, CDR2 SVGIG, per germline (reference sequence). The CDR3 nucleotides are TGTGCCTGGAGTGTCGGAGGACTAGCGGGACCAGGAGAGCAGTACTTC. This gives the protein CAWSVGGLAGPGEQYF.